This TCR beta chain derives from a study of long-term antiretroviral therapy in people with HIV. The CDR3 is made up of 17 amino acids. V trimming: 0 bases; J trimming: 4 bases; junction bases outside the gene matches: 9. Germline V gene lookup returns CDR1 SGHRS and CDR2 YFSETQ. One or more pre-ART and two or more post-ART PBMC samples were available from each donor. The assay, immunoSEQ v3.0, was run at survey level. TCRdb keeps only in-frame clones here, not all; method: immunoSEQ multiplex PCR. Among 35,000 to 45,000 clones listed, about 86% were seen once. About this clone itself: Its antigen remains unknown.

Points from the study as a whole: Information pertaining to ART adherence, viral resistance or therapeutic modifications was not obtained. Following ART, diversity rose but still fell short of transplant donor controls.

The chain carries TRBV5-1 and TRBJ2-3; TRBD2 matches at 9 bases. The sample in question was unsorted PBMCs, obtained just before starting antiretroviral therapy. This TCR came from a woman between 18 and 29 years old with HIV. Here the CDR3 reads CASSLGTSAGSADTQYF. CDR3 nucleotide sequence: TGCGCCAGCAGCTTGGGGACTAGCGCGGGGTCGGCAGATACGCAGTATTTT.